Below, 9 T cell receptor beta chains from the same sample are listed, as sequenced in a study of Ad26.COV2.S vaccination and SARS-CoV-2 variants. Stated treatment: roughly 20 received Ad26.COV2.S at low or high dose, single or two shots; several received placebo; per-sample allocation not given. At day 63 after the first vaccine or placebo injection, samples were drawn. Sequenced by immunoSEQ multiplex PCR; TCRdb stores in-frame clones only, minus some. Found here are about 410,000 clones, 88% of them singletons; the top ten hold roughly 3.2%. Sequenced material: peripheral blood, taken in a trial of Ad26.COV2.S vaccine versus placebo. These receptors came from a person aged 18-60 years who received the Ad26.COV2.S COVID-19 vaccine or a placebo.

The rearrangement joins TRBV30 to TRBJ2-3; no clear D gene. The CDR3 totals 13 residues. The V and J ends lost 2 bases and 4 bases respectively, with 10 bases between them. Per germline, CDR1 GTSNPN and CDR2 SVGIG (reference sequence). This chain's CDR3 is CAWSSGSPDTQYF. The CDR3 DNA follows: TGTGCCTGGAGTTCGGGTTCTCCAGATACGCAGTATTTT.

This rearrangement joins TRBV23-1 to TRBJ2-3; D gene uncertain. TRBV23-1 is assigned to the ORF class and has an uncertain function. V lost 4 bases, J lost 4 bases, and 15 bases lay in between. There are 15 residues in the CDR3. In DNA, the CDR3 is TGCGCCAGCAGTCGTAACTTACCCGAGGCAGATACGCAGTATTTT. It codes for CASSRNLPEADTQYF.

This clone was detected only a few times. The chain joins TRBV27 to TRBJ2-6; D not certain. Deletions cut 5 bases from V and 0 bases from J, with 17 bases between. This CDR3 contains 18 residues. Germline V CDR1 and CDR2: MNHEY, SMNVEV (reference sequence). CDR3 nucleotides: TGTGCCAGCAGTACCACGGCAGGTTTTGTCTCTGGGGCCAACGTCCTGACTTTC. Protein: CASSTTAGFVSGANVLTF.

This sequence joins TRBV6-5 and TRBJ2-7, with a weak D call TRBD2 (5 bases). The germline V gene encodes CDR1 MNHEY and CDR2 SVGAGI. V lost 6 bases and J lost 2, with 11 bases in between. CDR3 length equals 13 residues. CDR3 coding DNA: TGTGCCAGCAGCGGGGTGGGAACCTACGAGCAGTACTTC. Amino acid sequence: CASSGVGTYEQYF.

The chain carries TRBV6-1 and TRBJ1-4, with TRBD1 as a possible D gene (6 bases). Trimming took 3 bases from V and 2 from J, leaving 22 bases between them. The CDR3 spans 19 residues. Germline V gives CDR1 MNHNS, CDR2 SASEGT. CDR3 loop: CASSETRTNHRATNEKLFF. Here the CDR3 DNA reads TGTGCCAGCAGTGAGACCAGGACTAATCACAGGGCGACTAATGAAAAACTGTTTTTT.

This chain connects TRBV10-3 to TRBJ2-7, with D unclear. Trimming took off 5 bases at V and 3 bases at J, with 5 bases between the two ends. The CDR3 runs to 11 residues. Germline V gene data show CDR1 as ENHRY and CDR2 as SYGVKD. CDR3 protein: CAISRDYEQYF. The DNA for the CDR3 is TGTGCCATCAGTCGTGACTACGAGCAGTACTTC.

The chain recombines TRBV6-2 or TRBV6-3 with TRBJ2-5, with D unresolved. The CDR3 length is 12 residues. Germline CDR1 is MNHEY and CDR2 is SVGEGT. V lost 6 bases, J lost 5 bases, and 10 bases lay in between. CDR3 protein: CASSRSEETQYF. Here the CDR3 DNA reads TGTGCCAGCAGCCGCAGTGAGGAGACCCAGTACTTC.

CDR3 in amino acids: CASSNSAGGNNEQFF. DNA of the CDR3: TGTGCCAGCAGCAACTCAGCGGGGGGGAACAATGAGCAGTTCTTC. The rearrangement links TRBV11-3 to TRBJ2-1; 10 bases line up with TRBD2. Germline CDR1 SGHNT, CDR2 YENEEA. V lost 5 bases, J lost 5 bases, and 6 bases stayed unmatched. This CDR3 comprises 15 residues.

The CDR3 sequence: CASSIIPGQTGTGELFF. The DNA for the CDR3 is TGTGCCAGTAGTATAATCCCGGGACAGACCGGAACCGGGGAGCTGTTTTTT. This chain links TRBV19 with TRBJ2-2, with 7 positions matching TRBD1. Germline assignment: CDR1 LNHDA and CDR2 SQIVND (reference sequence). CDR3 length: 17 amino acids. J lost 5 bases, V lost 2 bases, and 11 bases had no gene match.